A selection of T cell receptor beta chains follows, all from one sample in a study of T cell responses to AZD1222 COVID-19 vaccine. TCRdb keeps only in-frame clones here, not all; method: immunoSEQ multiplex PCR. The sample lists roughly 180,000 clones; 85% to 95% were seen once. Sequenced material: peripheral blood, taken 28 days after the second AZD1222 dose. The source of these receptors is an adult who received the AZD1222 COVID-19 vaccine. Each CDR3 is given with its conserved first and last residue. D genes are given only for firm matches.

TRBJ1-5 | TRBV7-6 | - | CASSGGTNQPQHF
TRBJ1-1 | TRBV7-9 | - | CASTPSMAGGEAFF
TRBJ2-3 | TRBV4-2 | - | CASSQDSGGGGTDTQYF
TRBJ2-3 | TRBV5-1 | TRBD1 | CASSPGTGPDTQYF
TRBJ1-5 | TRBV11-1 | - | CASSKDPNGNQPQHF
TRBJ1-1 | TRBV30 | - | CAWSVHPMNTEAFF
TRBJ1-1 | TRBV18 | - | CASSLDKNTEAFF
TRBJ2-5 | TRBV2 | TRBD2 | CASSEAWLAGPPQETQYF
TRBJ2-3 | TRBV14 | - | CASSQAARDTQYF
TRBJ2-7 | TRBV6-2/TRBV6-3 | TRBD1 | CASSSGQTYEQYF
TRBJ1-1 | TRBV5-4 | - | CASSSPRRTEAFF
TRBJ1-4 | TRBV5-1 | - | CASSLEGGGEKLFF
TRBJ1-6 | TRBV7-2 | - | CASSLAARTGHSPLHF
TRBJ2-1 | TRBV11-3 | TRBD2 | CASSSGLAGDEQFF
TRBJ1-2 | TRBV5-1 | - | CASSLSLSGPYGYTF
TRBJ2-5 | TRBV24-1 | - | CATSDSNQETQYF
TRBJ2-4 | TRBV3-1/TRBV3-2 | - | CASSQDGSSKNIQYF
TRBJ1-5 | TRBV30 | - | CAWSSGTLNQPQHF
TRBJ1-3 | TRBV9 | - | CASSPGSTVYF
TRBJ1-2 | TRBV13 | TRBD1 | CASSLGMGQGYGYTF
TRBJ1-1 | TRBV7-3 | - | CASSLRQGGTEAFF
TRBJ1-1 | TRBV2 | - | CAGSPSRNAWTEAFF
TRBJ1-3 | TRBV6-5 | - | CASRSRISGNTIYF
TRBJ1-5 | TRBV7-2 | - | CASSLWDTRNQPQHF
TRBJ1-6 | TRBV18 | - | CASSPLDSLSGLGSPLHF
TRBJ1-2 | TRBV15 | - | CATSRGPSYGYTF
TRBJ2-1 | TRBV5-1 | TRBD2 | CASSHRTSGSSYNEQFF
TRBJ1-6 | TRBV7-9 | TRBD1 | CASSPDRGSSPLHF
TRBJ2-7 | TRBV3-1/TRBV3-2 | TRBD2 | CASSPRLATSYEQYF
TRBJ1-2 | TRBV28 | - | CASSLDSYGYTF
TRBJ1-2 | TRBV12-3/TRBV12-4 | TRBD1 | CASSTTGGGYTF
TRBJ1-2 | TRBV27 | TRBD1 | CASSLSGQDYGYTF
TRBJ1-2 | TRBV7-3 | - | CASSPGGEYGYTF
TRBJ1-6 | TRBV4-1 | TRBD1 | CASSQQTGDNSPLHF
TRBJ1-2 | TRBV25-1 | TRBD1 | CASSEYWTGGGYTF
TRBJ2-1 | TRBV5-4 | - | CASSLDRTNEQFF
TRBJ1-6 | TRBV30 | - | CAWDEQGPLHF
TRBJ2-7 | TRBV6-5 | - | CASSPTEVPGYF
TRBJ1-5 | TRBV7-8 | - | CASSPEQGLSNQPQHF
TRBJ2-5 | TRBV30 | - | CAWSLQETQYF
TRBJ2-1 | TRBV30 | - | CAWSVFLADNEQFF
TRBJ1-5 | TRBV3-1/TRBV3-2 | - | CASSQDRRRPQHF
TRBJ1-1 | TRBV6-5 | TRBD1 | CASSKGQGSTEAFF
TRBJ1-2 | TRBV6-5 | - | CASTATTQGNYGYTF
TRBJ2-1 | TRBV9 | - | CASSPRLAADEQFF
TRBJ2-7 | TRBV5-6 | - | CASRTRDRYYEQYF
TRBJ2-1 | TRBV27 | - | CASSLGGASYDEQFF
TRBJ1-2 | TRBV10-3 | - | CATEGGLDYGYTF